This entry is about one TCR beta chain. Its antigen remains unidentified. This sample is drawn from a study of human T cells and chemical hapten exposure. As for time point: pre-sensitization, week 0. Indicated treatment: therapeutic diphenylcyclopropenone sensitization with weekly scalp DPC. Extraction yielded total RNA from whole blood (unfractionated). CDR1 is MGHRA, CDR2 YSYEKL, per germline. V lost 0 bases and J lost 7, with 4 bases in between. The length of the CDR3 is 12 residues. TCRdb ran MiXCR on the RACE reads and lists one entry per CDR3 protein. The table records more than 300,000 distinct CDR3 sequences, approximately 5.1% of them present only once. Overall study findings and caveats: TCRs at high frequency, those above 1 in 1000, did not change with DPC sensitization.

This chain joins TRBV4-1 and TRBJ1-5, with D uncertain. The material was whole blood, obtained in connection with sensitization to the hapten diphenylcyclopropenone (DPC). This receptor was taken from a woman aged 45-65 years with alopecia areata. Some clones in this sample may be carry-over from other donors' samples. The CDR3 here is CASSQEGQPQHF. Written as DNA, the CDR3 is TGCGCCAGCAGCCAAGAAGGGCAGCCCCAGCATTTT.